These 27 T cell receptor beta chains share one sample of origin, sequenced in a study of CD8 T cells in ankylosing spondylitis. TCRdb itself ran the 5' RACE reads through MiXCR, one entry per CDR3 protein. The data hold roughly 40,000 distinct CDR3 sequences, with 4% observed a single time. The sequenced material came from blood, either unsorted or a sorted T cell fraction (not recorded which). The receptors were gathered from a female donor with ankylosing spondylitis or in good health (not recorded which).

This clonotype was picked up many times. The V gene is TRBV9, the J gene TRBJ2-1; D is possibly TRBD2 (6 bases). This CDR3 is built from 16 residues. Germline V gives CDR1 SGDLS, CDR2 YYNGEE. The V gene lost 0 bases and the J gene lost 0 bases, with 10 bases spanning the gap. The CDR3 sequence: CASSVGGESSYNEQFF. DNA of the CDR3: TGTGCCAGCAGCGTAGGCGGGGAGAGCTCCTACAATGAGCAGTTCTTC.

This clonotype was seen repeatedly, ten times or more. V usage is TRBV9 and J usage is TRBJ2-7; 7 nucleotides align to TRBD1. The CDR3 spans 15 residues. Germline-derived CDR1 and CDR2 are SGDLS and YYNGEE. J lost 2 bases, V lost 0 bases, and 5 bases had no gene match. The CDR3 nucleotides are TGTGCCAGCAGCGTAGCAGGGGACAGCACCTACGAGCAGTACTTC. Translating gives CASSVAGDSTYEQYF.

This clonotype came up a few times. The rearrangement joins TRBV9 to TRBJ1-3; 7 bases map to TRBD1. This CDR3 contains 16 residues. Per germline, CDR1 SGDLS and CDR2 YYNGEE. V trimming: 0 bases; J trimming: 2 bases; junction bases outside the gene matches: 5. DNA for the CDR3: TGTGCCAGCAGCGTAGCGGACAGGTCCGCTGGAAACACCATATATTTT. Amino acids: CASSVADRSAGNTIYF.

This clonotype was observed many times. The CDR3 DNA sequence: TGTGCCAGCAGCACCGCCCCAGCTGGGGAGCAGTACTTC. Its translation is CASSTAPAGEQYF. The gene calls are TRBV9 and TRBJ2-7; D is unresolved. V shed 4 bases and J shed 7 bases, with 15 bases lying between them. CDR1 and CDR2 (germline): SGDLS, YYNGEE. The CDR3 extends over 13 amino acids. Filled out from reference TRBV9 and TRBJ2-7, the complete variable domain reads DSGVTQTPKHLITATGQRVTLRCSPRSGDLSVYWYQQSLDQGLQFLIQYYNGEERAKGNILERFSAQQFPDLHSELNLSSLELGDSALYFCASSTAPAGEQYFGPGTRLTVT.

The chain uses TRBV9 and TRBJ1-4, with TRBD1 identical over 7 bases. The V gene end was trimmed by 4 bases and the J gene end by 6 bases; junction bases not matched to a gene: 3. The CDR3 extends over 13 amino acids. Germline V gene data show CDR1 as SGDLS and CDR2 as YYNGEE. The CDR3: CASSPGGDEKLFF. The DNA of the CDR3 is TGTGCCAGCAGCCCAGGGGGGGATGAAAAACTGTTTTTT.

This clonotype was seen ten or more times. This chain connects TRBV9 to TRBJ1-1; D ambiguous. V was cut by 0 bases and J by 5 bases, with 14 bases left in between. The CDR3 is 15 residues long. Germline assignment: CDR1 SGDLS and CDR2 YYNGEE. CDR3 sequence: CASSVDEVRGTEAFF. For the CDR3, the DNA is TGTGCCAGCAGCGTAGACGAGGTAAGAGGGACTGAAGCTTTCTTT. The variable domain in full, completed from reference TRBV9 and TRBJ1-1, reads DSGVTQTPKHLITATGQRVTLRCSPRSGDLSVYWYQQSLDQGLQFLIQYYNGEERAKGNILERFSAQQFPDLHSELNLSSLELGDSALYFCASSVDEVRGTEAFFGQGTRLTVV.

This clonotype was recorded many times. The chain joins TRBV9 to TRBJ1-1, with D hard to call. Germline assignment: CDR1 SGDLS and CDR2 YYNGEE. V lost 0 bases and J 2 bases, leaving 11 bases between the germline ends. The CDR3 has 15 residues. Here the CDR3 DNA reads TGTGCCAGCAGCGTAGATATGGAGATTAACACTGAAGCTTTCTTT. This translates into CASSVDMEINTEAFF. Variable domain in full (rest from reference TRBV9 and TRBJ1-1): DSGVTQTPKHLITATGQRVTLRCSPRSGDLSVYWYQQSLDQGLQFLIQYYNGEERAKGNILERFSAQQFPDLHSELNLSSLELGDSALYFCASSVDMEINTEAFFGQGTRLTVV.

This clonotype was observed many times. The junction departs from germline at one end; a sequencing error may be responsible. This chain connects TRBV9 to TRBJ2-3, with 10 bases aligning to TRBD1. The germline V gene has CDR1 SGDLS and CDR2 YYNGEE. The CDR3 length is 19 residues. CDR3 protein: CASSVSPAPPGTGDGPRNF. CDR3 nucleotide sequence: TGTGCCAGCAGCGTATCCCCGGCGCCCCCCGGGACAGGGGACGGACCGCGGAATTTT. The full variable domain, its missing parts supplied by reference TRBV9 and TRBJ2-3, is DSGVTQTPKHLITATGQRVTLRCSPRSGDLSVYWYQQSLDQGLQFLIQYYNGEERAKGNILERFSAQQFPDLHSELNLSSLELGDSALYFCASSVSPAPPGTGDGPRNFGPGTRLTVL.

This clonotype was detected ten times or more. This chain uses TRBV9 with TRBJ1-3; 8 bases are shared with TRBD1. The V segment lost 3 bases and the J segment 0 bases; nucleotides outside the gene matches: 2. The CDR3 length is 15 residues. The germline V gene encodes CDR1 SGDLS and CDR2 YYNGEE. The CDR3 sequence is CASSGTGLSGNTIYF. In DNA, the CDR3 is TGTGCCAGCAGCGGGACAGGGCTCTCTGGAAACACCATATATTTT.

This clonotype was detected many times. This chain joins TRBV9 and TRBJ1-4, with 7 bases aligning to TRBD1. V shed 4 bases and J 0 bases; nucleotides not matched to a gene: 6. The CDR3 contains 16 residues. CDR1 is SGDLS and CDR2 is YYNGEE in the germline V gene. CDR3 bases: TGTGCCAGCAGCTTCGGGCAGGGGGCAACTAATGAAAAACTGTTTTTT. It encodes CASSFGQGATNEKLFF.

This clonotype was observed a handful of times. This chain joins TRBV9 and TRBJ2-2; 8 nucleotides align to TRBD1. This CDR3 has 13 amino acids. V dropped 4 bases and J dropped 6; count of bases not matched to a gene: 2. Germline CDR1 SGDLS, CDR2 YYNGEE. For the CDR3, the DNA is TGTGCCAGCAGCATACAGGGGGCCGGGGAGCTGTTTTTT. It specifies CASSIQGAGELFF.

This clonotype was seen repeatedly, ten times or more. The chain couples TRBV9 to TRBJ2-6; D ambiguous. V shed 2 bases and J shed 2 bases, with 5 bases lying between them. The V gene's germline CDR1 is SGDLS and CDR2 YYNGEE. The CDR3 is made up of 14 amino acids. The CDR3 sequence is CASSVLAGANVLTF. CDR3 nucleotides: TGTGCCAGCAGCGTGCTGGCTGGGGCCAACGTCCTGACTTTC.

There are many counts of this clonotype. The chain carries TRBV9 and TRBJ2-2; maybe TRBD1 (6 bases). The CDR3 is 15 amino acids. V dropped 1 base and J dropped 4 bases, with 11 bases sitting between them. Per the germline V gene, CDR1 is SGDLS and CDR2 is YYNGEE. CDR3 DNA sequence: TGTGCCAGCAGCGTAATTTCAGGGGCCACCGGGGAGCTGTTTTTT. This translates into CASSVISGATGELFF.

This clonotype was detected ten times or more. V and J are TRBV9 and TRBJ1-1, with 8 bases matching TRBD1. The length of the CDR3 is 15 residues. Germline V gene sequence: CDR1 SGDLS, CDR2 YYNGEE. With V trimmed by 4 bases and J by 1 base, 6 bases remained unmatched. The chain's CDR3 is CASSPGGTGNTEAFF. The CDR3 coding sequence is TGTGCCAGCAGCCCGGGTGGGACAGGGAACACTGAAGCTTTCTTT. The variable domain in full, completed from reference TRBV9 and TRBJ1-1, reads DSGVTQTPKHLITATGQRVTLRCSPRSGDLSVYWYQQSLDQGLQFLIQYYNGEERAKGNILERFSAQQFPDLHSELNLSSLELGDSALYFCASSPGGTGNTEAFFGQGTRLTVV.

This clonotype was detected many times. V and J are TRBV9 and TRBJ1-4; D call uncertain. This CDR3 comprises 14 residues. The germline gives CDR1 SGDLS, CDR2 YYNGEE. Trimming took off 3 bases at V and 0 bases at J, with 6 bases between the two ends. The CDR3 DNA reads TGTGCCAGCAGCGAGGGTTCAACTAATGAAAAACTGTTTTTT. Its protein product is CASSEGSTNEKLFF.

This clonotype was counted many times. The chain couples TRBV9 to TRBJ2-7; possibly TRBD1 for D (5 bases). The germline V and J ends were trimmed by 0 bases and 5 bases, with 15 bases remaining between them. Germline CDR1 is SGDLS and CDR2 is YYNGEE. This CDR3 region has 15 residues. The CDR3 region is CASSVGLTVANEQYF. The DNA for the CDR3 is TGTGCCAGCAGCGTAGGTCTGACAGTGGCGAACGAGCAGTACTTC. Complete variable domain (other parts from reference TRBV9 and TRBJ2-7): DSGVTQTPKHLITATGQRVTLRCSPRSGDLSVYWYQQSLDQGLQFLIQYYNGEERAKGNILERFSAQQFPDLHSELNLSSLELGDSALYFCASSVGLTVANEQYFGPGTRLTVT.

This clonotype was counted many times. The chain is built from TRBV9 and TRBJ2-5, with D possibly TRBD2 on 6 matching bases. Trimming cost V 0 bases and J 2 bases, with 8 bases left between them. CDR3 length: 14 residues. Germline CDR1 is SGDLS and CDR2 is YYNGEE. CDR3 sequence: CASSVEGRQETQYF. CDR3 bases: TGTGCCAGCAGCGTAGAGGGGAGGCAAGAGACCCAGTACTTC.

This clonotype is medium-sized in the sample. The chain has TRBV9 and TRBJ2-7; 9 nucleotides align to TRBD1. After removal of 4 bases from V and 6 bases from J, the junction contained 8 bases not matched to a gene. CDR3 size: 14 residues. The germline V gene encodes CDR1 SGDLS and CDR2 YYNGEE. Written as DNA, the CDR3 is TGTGCCAGCAGCCCGACGGACAGGGGAGGCGAGCAGTACTTC. Encoded protein: CASSPTDRGGEQYF.

This clonotype came up many times. The chain joins TRBV9 to TRBJ2-1, with D possibly TRBD2 on 5 matching bases. This CDR3 comprises 15 residues. Germline V lookup: CDR1 SGDLS, CDR2 YYNGEE. Trimming took off 2 bases at V and 3 bases at J, with 12 bases between the two ends. CDR3 DNA: TGTGCCAGCAGCGTCGACTACCCCTACTACAATGAGCAGTTCTTC. Its protein is CASSVDYPYYNEQFF.

This clonotype was observed many times. The genes are TRBV9 and TRBJ2-2; TRBD1 matches 7 bases. Looked up from germline, CDR1 is SGDLS and CDR2 is YYNGEE. There are 15 residues in the CDR3. The junction had 4 bases not matched to a gene; V was cut back by 1 base and J by 4 bases. The CDR3 region has the DNA TGTGCCAGCAGCGTAATAGGGGACAGCACCGGGGAGCTGTTTTTT. It specifies CASSVIGDSTGELFF.

This clonotype was found many times. The chain employs TRBV9 and TRBJ2-7, with TRBD1 as a possible D gene (6 bases). CDR3 length: 13 amino acids. Trimming pared 3 bases from V and 5 bases from J, leaving 12 bases between. Germline lookup yields CDR1 SGDLS and CDR2 YYNGEE. The CDR3 is CASSAGQRDEQYF. Here the CDR3 DNA reads TGTGCCAGCAGCGCTGGACAGAGGGACGAGCAGTACTTC.

This clonotype has only a few counts. The rearrangement joins TRBV9 to TRBJ1-1; D unclear. The V end lost 3 bases, the J end lost 1 base, and 7 bases lay between the germline ends. The CDR3 has 13 amino acids. Germline values: CDR1 SGDLS, CDR2 YYNGEE. The CDR3 loop is CASSALGNTEAFF. The CDR3 nucleotides read TGTGCCAGCAGCGCTCTTGGGAACACTGAAGCTTTCTTT.

This clonotype was observed at least ten times. This chain uses TRBV21-1 with TRBJ2-4; the DNA was not compared with TRBD2, the D call given in the table. TRBV21-1 is classified as a pseudogene. The CDR3 is 15 amino acids. The chain's CDR3 is CASSGPTGYKNIQYF. The CDR3 coding sequence is TGTGCCAGCAGCGGGCCCACAGGTTACAAAAACATTCAGTACTTC.

This clonotype was observed at least ten times. The chain has TRBV9 and TRBJ2-5; 9 bases are a match to TRBD2. Germline loops: CDR1 SGDLS, CDR2 YYNGEE. This CDR3 comprises 16 residues. The V and J ends lost 3 bases and 0 bases, in that order; junction bases with no gene match: 6. The CDR3 region is CASSGAGGGYQETQYF. For the CDR3, the DNA is TGTGCCAGCAGCGGGGCGGGGGGGGGTTACCAAGAGACCCAGTACTTC.

In its sample, this clonotype was seen many times. The chain uses TRBV9 and TRBJ1-3; D might be TRBD1 (5 bases). The CDR3 extends over 16 amino acids. Germline-derived CDR1 and CDR2 are SGDLS and YYNGEE. V lost 4 bases, J lost 0 bases, and 14 bases lay in between. As DNA, the CDR3 is TGTGCCAGCAGCCTCAGCGGGGGGAGCTCTGGAAACACCATATATTTT. This translates into CASSLSGGSSGNTIYF.

This clonotype is labeled as medium-sized. The rearrangement uses TRBV9 and TRBJ1-2; D might be TRBD1 (6 bases). The CDR3 consists of 15 residues. Germline loops: CDR1 SGDLS, CDR2 YYNGEE. Trimming removed 4 bases from V and 1 base from J, with 14 bases in between. The CDR3 DNA is TGTGCCAGCAGCAGCCGGGACACCCTTAACTATGGCTACACCTTC. Its translation is CASSSRDTLNYGYTF.

This clonotype has at least ten counts. The chain carries TRBV9 and TRBJ2-5; weak D call: TRBD1 (5 bases). The CDR3 loop spans 15 amino acids. V was pared by 1 base and J by 4 bases, with 14 bases between. Germline lookup yields CDR1 SGDLS and CDR2 YYNGEE. CDR3 sequence reads: CASSVLPWGGETQYF. Here the CDR3 DNA reads TGTGCCAGCAGCGTACTCCCCTGGGGCGGAGAGACCCAGTACTTC.